This T cell receptor (beta chain) was obtained from a study of blood T cell repertoires in COVID-19. Produced via immunoSEQ multiplex PCR; TCRdb's table is partial and in-frame only. The sample holds 80,000 to 100,000 clones; nearly 90% are singletons and the top ten take about 4.5%. CDR1 and CDR2 from the germline V gene are LNHDA and SQIVND (reference sequence). The CDR3 loop spans 15 amino acids. V shed 4 bases, J shed 2 bases, and the junction held 7 bases outside the gene matches. The chain uses TRBV19 and TRBJ2-5, with 7 positions matching TRBD1. Input material: peripheral blood. This TCR came from a man between 70 and 80 years old with acute or convalescent COVID-19. The CDR3 DNA sequence: TGTGCCAGTAGTACCACCGGGACAGCACAAGAGACCCAGTACTTC. This encodes CASSTTGTAQETQYF.